The 8 T cell receptor beta chains below all came from one sample that was sequenced in a study of Ad26.COV2.S vaccination and SARS-CoV-2 variants. This sample's treatment: around 19 received Ad26.COV2.S at low or high dose, single or two shots; about five received placebo; per-sample allocation not given. After the first vaccine or placebo injection, samples were drawn on day 63. The method was immunoSEQ multiplex PCR; TCRdb's version includes in-frame clones alone and lacks a portion of them. This sample has roughly 510,000 clones; roughly nine tenths occur once, and the top ten carry 9.5% to 15%. Sequences were derived from peripheral blood, sampled in a trial of Ad26.COV2.S vaccine versus placebo. These receptors were taken from a person aged 18-65 years who received the Ad26.COV2.S COVID-19 vaccine or a placebo.

The rearrangement uses TRBV19 and TRBJ2-3; D remains unclear. V was trimmed by 1 base and J by 4 bases, leaving 24 bases between them. CDR3 length equals 19 residues. Germline V gene data show CDR1 as LNHDA and CDR2 as SQIVND (reference sequence). The CDR3 loop reads CASSIGPAGAFPSADTQYF. In DNA, the CDR3 is TGTGCCAGTAGTATAGGCCCGGCCGGAGCTTTCCCCTCGGCAGATACGCAGTATTTT.

This clone has a single count. The V and J genes are TRBV2 and TRBJ1-1; TRBD1 aligns across 7 bases. V was clipped by 3 bases and J by 1 base; unmatched bases: 8. The germline V gene has CDR1 SNHLY and CDR2 FYNNEI. The CDR3 spans 16 residues. The CDR3, as DNA: TGTGCCAGCAGTGAGAGGACGGCAGGGGGGAACACTGAAGCTTTCTTT. This gives the protein CASSERTAGGNTEAFF.

The gene calls are TRBV5-4 and TRBJ1-2; D gene ambiguous. The CDR3 contains 13 residues. V was cut by 0 bases and J by 4 bases, with 7 bases left in between. The germline gives CDR1 SGHNT, CDR2 YYREEE (reference sequence). This CDR3 reads CASSLDPAYGYTF. CDR3 nucleotide sequence: TGTGCCAGCAGCTTGGATCCAGCCTATGGCTACACCTTC.

The chain employs TRBV7-9 and TRBJ1-5; no reliable D call. The germline gives CDR1 SEHNR, CDR2 FQNEAQ (reference sequence). The CDR3 length is 14 residues. The V end was cut by 1 base, the J end by 7 bases, with 11 bases between. This CDR3 is CASSLEPNAQPQHF. The CDR3 DNA is TGTGCCAGCAGCTTAGAACCTAATGCGCAGCCCCAGCATTTT.

This sequence joins TRBV9 and TRBJ2-3, with 8 bases that match TRBD2. Trimming cost V 3 bases and J 2 bases; bases outside gene matches: 5. Germline V lookup: CDR1 SGDLS, CDR2 YYNGEE. CDR3 length: 15 residues. The DNA of the CDR3 is TGTGCCAGCAGCGGCACTAGCGGCTTCACAGATACGCAGTATTTT. Translated: CASSGTSGFTDTQYF.

This clone was seen just once. J is TRBJ2-1 and V is TRBV12-3 or TRBV12-4, with TRBD1 matching 9 bases. The J segment lost 14 bases and the V segment lost 4 bases, leaving 6 bases of the junction unmatched. The CDR3 contains 12 residues. DNA for the CDR3: TGTGCCAGCAGTTCCGGGACAGGGTGGAAGTTCTTC. Translated: CASSSGTGWKFF.

This chain links TRBV6-6 with TRBJ2-3; D assignment may be TRBD1 or TRBD2 (6 bases each). This CDR3 is 19 amino acids long. V lost 5 bases and J lost 6, with 30 bases in between. Germline assignment: CDR1 MNHNY and CDR2 SVGAGI (reference sequence). CDR3 sequence: CASSRTPPTLALGADTQYF. CDR3 DNA sequence: TGTGCCAGCAGTCGCACACCCCCCACACTAGCATTGGGGGCGGATACGCAGTATTTT.

The V call is TRBV19, the J call TRBJ2-7; 7 bases map to TRBD2. In germline, CDR1 is LNHDA, CDR2 SQIVND (reference sequence). CDR3 length: 14 residues. The junction had 7 bases not matched to a gene; V was cut back by 3 bases and J by 5 bases. The CDR3 nucleotides read TGTGCCAGTAGTATCGGGTGGGCGGGGGACGAGCAGTACTTC. Protein: CASSIGWAGDEQYF.